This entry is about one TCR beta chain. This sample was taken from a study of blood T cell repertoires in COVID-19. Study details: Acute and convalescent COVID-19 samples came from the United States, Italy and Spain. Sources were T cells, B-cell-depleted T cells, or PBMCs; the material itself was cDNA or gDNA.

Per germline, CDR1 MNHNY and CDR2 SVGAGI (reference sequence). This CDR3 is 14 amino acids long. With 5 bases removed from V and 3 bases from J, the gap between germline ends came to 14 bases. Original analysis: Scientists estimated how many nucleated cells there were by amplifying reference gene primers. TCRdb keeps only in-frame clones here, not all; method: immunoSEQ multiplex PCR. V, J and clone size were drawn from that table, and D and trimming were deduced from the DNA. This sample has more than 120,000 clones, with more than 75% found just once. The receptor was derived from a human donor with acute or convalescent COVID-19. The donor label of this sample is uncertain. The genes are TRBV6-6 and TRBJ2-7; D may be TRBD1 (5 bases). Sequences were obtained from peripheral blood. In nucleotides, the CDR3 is TGTGCCAGCAGTCCGAGGACATCCGACTACGAGCAGTACTTC. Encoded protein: CASSPRTSDYEQYF.